This TCR beta chain is from a study of regulatory T cells in long-lasting Graves disease (dated by TCRdb to about 2021). A note on the overall study: Persistent Graves' disease meant more than 5 years of antithyroid drug treatment with TSH receptor autoantibodies that stayed positive. This study used TCR sequencing and RNA sequencing of peripheral blood to compare persistent Graves' disease patients against newly diagnosed Graves' disease patients. The study took place in China and was registered as a clinical trial. A total of around 35 samples underwent TCR sequencing, from roughly 13 patients with persistent Graves' disease and 20 or so patients with newly diagnosed Graves' disease. In the clinical cohort, patients with persistent Graves' disease had used antithyroid drugs for an average of roughly ten years. Summary of the overall study and its limitations: TRBV28, TRBJ1-2 and TRBJ2-5 were preferentially used in persistent disease, while TRBV20-1 and TRBJ2-1 were favored in newly diagnosed disease. Peripheral blood alone was examined, since thyroid tissue, which constituted the primary lesion, could not be accessed. Compared with newly diagnosed patients, patients with persistent Graves' disease had lower TCR Shannon entropy and fewer highly expanded clones, which suggests clonal expansion. Sequencing and analysis were restricted to the TCR beta chain. The authors acknowledged the small sample size as a limitation that may reduce accuracy. More public clonotypes were shared among persistent patients (about 2,800) than among newly diagnosed patients (966).

Library construction relied on multiplex PCR. Sequenced on an Illumina HiSeq 4000. CDR3 regions were amplified by Arm-PCR with iRepertoire HTBI primers to construct TCR beta libraries. Before sequencing, the PCR products went through gel purification. On the authors' methods: Gene usage analysis of CDR3 amino acid clonotypes used the 62 TRBV and more than 13 TRBJ segments found across samples. COPE and FqMerger were used to merge the filtered high-quality paired reads into contigs. Contigs were aligned with BLAST to IMGT TRBV, TRBD and TRBJ reference genes, and CDR3 was defined per IMGT. Highly expanded clones were defined as clonotypes with a frequency above 0.1%. Shannon entropy served as the measure of repertoire diversity, while the Gini coefficient captured V-J evenness. A clonotype was considered public if more than one individual shared it. Using fastp trimming at Q25 and MiXCR clonotype assembly, TCRdb reanalyzed the public sequencing data and kept in-frame beta chains. Rows are unified per CDR3 protein, each entry keeping the most common DNA and genes. The V and J calls reflect TCRdb's pipeline rather than the authors' work. The sample includes roughly 300,000 distinct CDR3 sequences, with around 21% observed a single time. The ten largest clones add up to 45% to 70% of the sample.

As concerns this clonotype: Its antigen is currently not known. Base qualities are missing; no much larger clone stands one base away.

What the time point label conveys for this sample: persistent/refractory GD, antithyroid drugs over 5 years with positive TRAb. For both TCR sequencing and RNA sequencing, RNA was extracted from PBMCs using TRIzol. The diagnosis of Graves' disease followed American Thyroid Association guidelines. Patients were recruited from an endocrinology department in Xi'an, China. Each patient gave approximately 10 milliliters of peripheral blood, collected in an EDTA anticoagulant tube. Ficoll Paque Plus density gradient separation was used to isolate PBMCs, and no additional T cell sorting was done. RNA quality was checked with an Agilent 2100 Bioanalyzer and agarose gel, and concentration with a NanoDrop 2000. The CDR3 numbers 13 residues from cysteine through phenylalanine. Left in the record is the CDR3 DNA by itself, 39 bases read in frame from the first base. Taken from the germline V gene (reference sequence), the CDR1 and CDR2 loops are MNHEY and SMNVEV. Trimming removed 7 bases from V and 3 bases from J; the gene matches leave 5 bases unexplained.

This TCR was recovered from a female donor with Graves disease. Rearrangement joined TRBV27 to TRBJ2-5; TRBD1 agrees with 7 junctional bases. Sequencing was performed on peripheral blood mononuclear cells (PBMCs), taken when the disease was refractory, from a patient treated with antithyroid drugs. The encoded CDR3 is CASMAGGEETQYF. DNA sequence: TGTGCCAGCATGGCAGGGGGAGAAGAGACCCAGTACTTC.